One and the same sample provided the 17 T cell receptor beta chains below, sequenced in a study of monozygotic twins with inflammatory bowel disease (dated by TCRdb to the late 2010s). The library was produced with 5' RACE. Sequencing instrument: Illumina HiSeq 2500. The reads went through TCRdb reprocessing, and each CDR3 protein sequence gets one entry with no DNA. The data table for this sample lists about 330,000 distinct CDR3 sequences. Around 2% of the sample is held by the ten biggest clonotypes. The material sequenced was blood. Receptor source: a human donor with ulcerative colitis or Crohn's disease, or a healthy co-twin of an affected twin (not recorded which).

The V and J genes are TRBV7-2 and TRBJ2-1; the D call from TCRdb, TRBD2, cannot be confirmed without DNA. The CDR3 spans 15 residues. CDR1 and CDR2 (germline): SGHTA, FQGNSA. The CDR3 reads CASSLGGLARNEQFF.

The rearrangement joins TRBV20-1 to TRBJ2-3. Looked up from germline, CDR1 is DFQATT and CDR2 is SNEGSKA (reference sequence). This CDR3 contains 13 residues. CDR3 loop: CSARGTLADTQYF.

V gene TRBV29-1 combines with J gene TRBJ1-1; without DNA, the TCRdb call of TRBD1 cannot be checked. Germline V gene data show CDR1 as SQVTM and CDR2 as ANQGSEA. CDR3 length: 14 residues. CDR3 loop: CSYGQGTMNTEAFF. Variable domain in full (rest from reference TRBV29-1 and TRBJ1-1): SAVISQKPSRDICQRGTSLTIQCQVDSQVTMMFWYRQQPGQSLTLIATANQGSEATYESGFVIDKFPISRPNLTFSTLTVSNMSPEDSSIYLCSYGQGTMNTEAFFGQGTRLTVV.

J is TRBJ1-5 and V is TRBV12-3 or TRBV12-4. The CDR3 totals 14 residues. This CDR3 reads CASRYLVSNQPQHF.

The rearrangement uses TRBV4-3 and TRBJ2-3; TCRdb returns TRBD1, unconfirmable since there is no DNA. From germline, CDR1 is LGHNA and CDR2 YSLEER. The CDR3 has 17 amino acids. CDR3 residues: CASSQNTGGALTDTQYF.

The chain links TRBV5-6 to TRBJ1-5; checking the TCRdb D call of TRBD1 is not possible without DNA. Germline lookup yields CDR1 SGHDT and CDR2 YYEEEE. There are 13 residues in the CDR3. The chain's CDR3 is CASSAGGWQPQHF.

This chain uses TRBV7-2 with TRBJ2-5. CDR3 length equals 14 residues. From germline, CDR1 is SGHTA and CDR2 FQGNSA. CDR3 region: CASSSPSTQETQYF.

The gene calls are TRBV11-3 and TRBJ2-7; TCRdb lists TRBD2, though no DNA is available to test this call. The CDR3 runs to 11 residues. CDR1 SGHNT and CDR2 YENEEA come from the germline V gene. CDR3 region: CASSDGLRQYF.

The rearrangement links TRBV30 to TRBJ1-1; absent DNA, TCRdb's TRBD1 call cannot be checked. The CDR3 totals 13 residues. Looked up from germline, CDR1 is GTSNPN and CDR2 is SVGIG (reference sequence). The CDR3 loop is CAWTGQGNTEAFF.

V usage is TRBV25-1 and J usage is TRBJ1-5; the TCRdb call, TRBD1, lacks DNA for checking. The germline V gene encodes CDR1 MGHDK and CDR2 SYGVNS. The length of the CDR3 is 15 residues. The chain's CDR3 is CASSHRGDSNQPQHF.

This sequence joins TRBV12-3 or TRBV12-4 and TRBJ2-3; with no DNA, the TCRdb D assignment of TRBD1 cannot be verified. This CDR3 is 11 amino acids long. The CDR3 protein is CASGSSGGQYF.

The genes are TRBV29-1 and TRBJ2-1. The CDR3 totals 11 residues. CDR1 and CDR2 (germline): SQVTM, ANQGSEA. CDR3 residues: CSVTRLNEQFF.

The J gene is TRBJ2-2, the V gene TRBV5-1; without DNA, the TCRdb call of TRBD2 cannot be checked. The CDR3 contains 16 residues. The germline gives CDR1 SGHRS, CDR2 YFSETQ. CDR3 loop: CASSSTSGGPTGELFF.

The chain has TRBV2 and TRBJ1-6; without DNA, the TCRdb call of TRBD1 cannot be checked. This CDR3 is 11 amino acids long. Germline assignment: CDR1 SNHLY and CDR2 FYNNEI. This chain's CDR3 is CASSETGTLHF.

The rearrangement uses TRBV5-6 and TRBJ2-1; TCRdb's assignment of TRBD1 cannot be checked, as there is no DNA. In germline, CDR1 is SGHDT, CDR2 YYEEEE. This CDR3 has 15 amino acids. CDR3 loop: CASSRAPLTYNEQFF.

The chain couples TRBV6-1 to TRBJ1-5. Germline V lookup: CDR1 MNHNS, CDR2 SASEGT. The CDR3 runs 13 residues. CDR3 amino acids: CASSSMLNQPQHF.

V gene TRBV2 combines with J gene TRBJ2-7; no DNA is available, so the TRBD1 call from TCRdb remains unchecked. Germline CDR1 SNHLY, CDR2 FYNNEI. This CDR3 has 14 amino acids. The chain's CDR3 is CAGDVGTGFGEQYF.